A single sample gave rise to the 25 T cell receptor beta chains below, sequenced in a study of control samples from healthy donors and cancer patients. TCRdb's table, derived via immunoSEQ multiplex PCR, lists solely in-frame clones and lacks some. Of 170,000 or so clones in the sample, approximately 92% were seen once. Sequencing used blood. The receptors here all came from a man younger than 35 in good health.

This chain connects TRBV24-1 to TRBJ2-1; no clear D. The CDR3 extends over 14 amino acids. The germline gives CDR1 KGHDR, CDR2 SFDVKD. V lost 1 base to trimming and J lost 6 bases, with 9 bases between them. CDR3 sequence (DNA): TGTGCCACCAGTGATTTTTCGGGTGTCAATGAGCAGTTCTTC. This translates into CATSDFSGVNEQFF.

The gene calls are TRBV28 and TRBJ1-2; a possible D gene is TRBD1 (5 bases). The CDR3 length is 15 residues. The V and J ends lost 7 bases and 0 bases respectively, with 15 bases between them. Germline loops: CDR1 MDHEN, CDR2 SYDVKM. The CDR3 nucleotides read TGTGCCAGCACTAAACCGGGGGTAACTAACTATGGCTACACCTTC. It translates to CASTKPGVTNYGYTF.

V and J are TRBV2 and TRBJ2-5; weak D call: TRBD2 (5 bases). V was cut by 1 base and J by 3 bases, with 6 bases left in between. The CDR3 has 13 residues. The germline gives CDR1 SNHLY, CDR2 FYNNEI. CDR3 residues: CASSEVREETQYF. The CDR3, as DNA: TGTGCCAGCAGTGAAGTGAGGGAAGAGACCCAGTACTTC.

With regard to this clone: The same CDR3 can be traced to other DNA sequences in this sample. V gene TRBV18 combines with J gene TRBJ2-2, with TRBD1 identical over 7 bases. Germline V gene data show CDR1 as KGHSH and CDR2 as LQKENI. The CDR3 runs 15 residues. The ends lost 2 bases at V and 1 base at J; junction bases unmatched: 1. In DNA form, the CDR3 reads TGTGCCAGCTCACCAAGGACAGGGAACACCGGGGAGCTGTTTTTT. It yields the protein CASSPRTGNTGELFF.

There are a few counts of this clone. The rearrangement uses TRBV19 and TRBJ1-5, with TRBD1 identical over 7 bases. Germline-derived CDR1 and CDR2 are LNHDA and SQIVND (reference sequence). J gave up 6 bases and V 4 bases, and 12 bases lay outside the gene matches. The CDR3 is made up of 16 amino acids. DNA of the CDR3: TGTGCCAGTAGTAGGGTCACCGGGACAGCGTTTCAGCCCCAGCATTTT. Translated: CASSRVTGTAFQPQHF.

The chain uses TRBV18 and TRBJ2-7; D possibly uses TRBD1 or TRBD2 (5 bases each). CDR1 is KGHSH and CDR2 is LQKENI in the germline V gene. The germline V and J ends were trimmed by 4 bases and 0 bases, with 10 bases remaining between them. The CDR3 has 14 residues. The DNA of the CDR3 is TGTGCCAGCTCACGGGACGGGAACTCCTACGAGCAGTACTTC. This encodes CASSRDGNSYEQYF. The variable domain in full, with the rest retrieved from reference TRBV18 and TRBJ2-7, is NAGVMQNPRHLVRRRGQEARLRCSPMKGHSHVYWYRQLPEEGLKFMVYLQKENIIDESGMPKERFSAEFPKEGPSILRIQQVVRGDSAAYFCASSRDGNSYEQYFGPGTRLTVT.

The chain uses TRBV5-1 and TRBJ1-1; D remains unclear. CDR1 and CDR2 from the germline V gene are SGHRS and YFSETQ. The CDR3 sequence is 13 residues long. The ends were cut back, 0 bases at V and 7 bases at J, with 10 bases in the middle. The CDR3 sequence: CASSLASPDEAFF. The CDR3 nucleotides are TGCGCCAGCAGCTTGGCCTCACCCGATGAAGCTTTCTTT.

V gene TRBV9 combines with J gene TRBJ1-1, with no clear D. Trimming cost V 1 base and J 1 base, with 8 bases left between them. CDR1 is SGDLS, CDR2 YYNGEE, per germline. This CDR3 region has 14 residues. As DNA, the CDR3 is TGTGCCAGCAGCGTACGTACGGAGAACACTGAAGCTTTCTTT. As protein: CASSVRTENTEAFF.

V is TRBV5-8 and J is TRBJ2-2; D may be TRBD1 (5 bases). The length of the CDR3 is 16 residues. The germline V gene encodes CDR1 SGHTS and CDR2 YDEGEE. Trimming left V 3 bases short and J 2 bases short, with 14 bases between. The CDR3 spells CASSSGLTINTGELFF. The DNA of the CDR3 is TGTGCCAGCAGCTCAGGGCTAACCATAAACACCGGGGAGCTGTTTTTT.

This clone was picked up one time. The chain has TRBV18 and TRBJ2-1; TRBD1 aligns across 7 bases. Germline assignment: CDR1 KGHSH and CDR2 LQKENI. The V segment lost 5 bases and the J segment 11 bases; nucleotides outside the gene matches: 12. CDR3 length: 14 residues. The CDR3 is CASSLTGTATQQFF. The CDR3 DNA reads TGTGCCAGCTCATTGACCGGGACAGCCACACAGCAGTTCTTC.

CDR3 residues: CASSPDRPNEKLFF. The CDR3 coding sequence is TGCGCCAGCTCCCCGGACAGACCTAATGAAAAACTGTTTTTT. The genes are TRBV5-1 and TRBJ1-4; D might be TRBD1 (6 bases). V lost 7 bases to trimming and J lost 3 bases, with 13 bases between them. This CDR3 has 14 residues. The germline V gene has CDR1 SGHRS and CDR2 YFSETQ.

The genes are TRBV11-3 and TRBJ1-1, with D perhaps matching TRBD1 (5 bases). Trimming removed 1 base at V and 1 base at J, with 10 bases between. Germline loops: CDR1 SGHNT, CDR2 YENEEA. The CDR3 totals 15 residues. CDR3 sequence (DNA): TGTGCCAGCAGCTTAGGCACCGGGGGGAACACTGAAGCTTTCTTT. Its protein product is CASSLGTGGNTEAFF.

V usage is TRBV13 and J usage is TRBJ1-2, with 7 bases identical to TRBD1. Looked up from germline, CDR1 is PRHDT and CDR2 is FYEKMQ (reference sequence). The CDR3 contains 14 residues. Trimming took 4 bases from V and 6 from J; bases not matched to a gene: 8. The CDR3 DNA is TGTGCCAGCAGCTCCCGACAGGGCGCTAATGGCTACACCTTC. This translates into CASSSRQGANGYTF.

This chain links TRBV6-5 with TRBJ2-6; D remains unclear. The CDR3 has 14 residues. Trimming cost V 4 bases and J 2 bases, with 6 bases left between them. Germline V lookup: CDR1 MNHEY, CDR2 SVGAGI. As DNA, the CDR3 is TGTGCCAGCAGTTCCCCGGCTGGGGCCAACGTCCTGACTTTC. Translation: CASSSPAGANVLTF.

The chain carries TRBV7-9 and TRBJ1-5; D call uncertain. Trimming cost V 1 base and J 7 bases, with 5 bases left between them. The CDR3 extends over 12 amino acids. From germline, CDR1 is SEHNR and CDR2 FQNEAQ (reference sequence). This CDR3 is CASSLENQPQHF. The CDR3 DNA reads as TGTGCCAGCAGCTTAGAGAACCAGCCCCAGCATTTT.

On this clone itself: Other DNA sequences from this sample encode an identical CDR3 as well. The V gene is TRBV3-1 (or the pseudogene TRBV3-2), the J gene TRBJ2-7; D not certain. Trimming removed 6 bases from V and 1 base from J, with 4 bases in between. The CDR3 extends over 11 amino acids. The germline gives CDR1 LGHDT, CDR2 YNNKEL (reference sequence). Here the CDR3 DNA reads TGTGCCAGCAGGGGATCCTACGAGCAGTACTTC. This encodes CASRGSYEQYF.

This chain joins TRBV11-2 and TRBJ2-7; tentative D call: TRBD2 (6 bases). CDR1 SGHAT and CDR2 FQNNGV come from the germline V gene. CDR3 length equals 17 residues. The V end was cut by 1 base, the J end by 6 bases, with 22 bases between. CDR3 DNA sequence: TGTGCCAGCAGCTTAGTTCTCTCGGGACTCCTGGCTTCCGAGCAGTACTTC. Residues: CASSLVLSGLLASEQYF.

The V call is TRBV18, the J call TRBJ1-1, with 11 bases that match TRBD1. Losses at the gene ends were 8 bases for V and 1 base for J; bases not matched to a gene: 3. The CDR3 is 14 residues long. From germline, CDR1 is KGHSH and CDR2 LQKENI. The CDR3 sequence: CASKGQGANTEAFF. CDR3 nucleotides: TGTGCCAGCAAAGGACAGGGGGCGAACACTGAAGCTTTCTTT.

The chain employs TRBV5-1 and TRBJ1-2; D not certain. Germline-derived CDR1 and CDR2 are SGHRS and YFSETQ. The CDR3 runs to 12 residues. V was clipped by 1 base and J by 6 bases, with 7 bases between them. CDR3 region: CASSLLRDGYTF. The CDR3 nucleotides read TGCGCCAGCAGCTTGTTAAGGGATGGCTACACCTTC.

The J gene is TRBJ2-3, the V gene TRBV24-1; 8 positions agree with TRBD2. This CDR3 spans 16 amino acids. Per the germline V gene, CDR1 is KGHDR and CDR2 is SFDVKD. With 1 base clipped from V and 0 bases from J, the junction kept 2 bases outside the gene matches. CDR3 in DNA: TGTGCCACCAGTGATTTTACTAGCGGTAGCACAGATACGCAGTATTTT. This codes for CATSDFTSGSTDTQYF.

This clone was detected only a few times. CDR3 sequence reads: CAWSVLAGTGELFF. Written as DNA, the CDR3 is TGTGCCTGGAGTGTACTAGCGGGCACCGGGGAGCTGTTTTTT. The V call is TRBV30, the J call TRBJ2-2, with 9 bases identical to TRBD2. The CDR3 has 14 amino acids. Germline V gives CDR1 GTSNPN, CDR2 SVGIG (reference sequence). J lost 4 bases, V lost 0 bases, and 0 bases had no gene match.

This clone was counted a single time. The rearrangement joins TRBV7-2 to TRBJ2-7; D not certain. Trimming cost V 5 bases and J 2 bases, with 19 bases left between them. The CDR3 extends over 16 amino acids. Germline loops: CDR1 SGHTA, CDR2 FQGNSA. The CDR3 DNA sequence: TGTGCCAGCAGCCCATCCGGAGCGAGGCTGCCCTACGAGCAGTACTTC. It codes for CASSPSGARLPYEQYF. Filled out from reference TRBV7-2 and TRBJ2-7, the complete variable domain reads GAGVSQSPSNKVTEKGKDVELRCDPISGHTALYWYRQSLGQGLEFLIYFQGNSAPDKSGLPSDRFSAERTGGSVSTLTIQRTQQEDSAVYLCASSPSGARLPYEQYFGPGTRLTVT.

The chain couples TRBV9 to TRBJ1-4; 10 bases are shared with TRBD1. Germline V gene data show CDR1 as SGDLS and CDR2 as YYNGEE. There are 15 residues in the CDR3. V dropped 3 bases and J dropped 15; count of bases not matched to a gene: 14. The CDR3 protein is CASSGPGTGATKVFF. The CDR3 DNA is TGTGCCAGCAGCGGGCCCGGGACAGGGGCTACTAAGGTGTTTTTT.

The rearrangement uses TRBV28 and TRBJ2-7; 7 nucleotides agree with TRBD2. J was trimmed by 4 bases and V by 4 bases; bases with no gene match: 16. The CDR3 runs 17 residues. CDR1 and CDR2 (germline): MDHEN, SYDVKM. The CDR3 protein is CASSYTMLAGESYEQYF. The CDR3 DNA is TGTGCCAGCAGTTACACCATGTTGGCGGGGGAATCGTACGAGCAGTACTTC.

The V gene is TRBV25-1, the J gene TRBJ1-5, with 7 nucleotides matching TRBD1. The CDR3 length is 15 residues. The germline gives CDR1 MGHDK, CDR2 SYGVNS. V gave up 5 bases and J gave up 6 bases; unmatched junction bases: 10. CDR3 loop: CASSLPGRGGQPQHF. CDR3 nucleotide sequence: TGTGCCAGCAGTCTTCCGGGCAGGGGGGGTCAGCCCCAGCATTTT.